A single sample gave rise to the 5 T cell receptor beta chains below, sequenced in a study of graft-versus-host responses after intestinal transplantation. TCRdb keeps only in-frame clones here, not all; method: immunoSEQ multiplex PCR. The sample carries roughly 96,000 clones, roughly 90% recorded once. No antigen has been identified for these receptors. Sequenced material: unstimulated CD8+ T cells sorted from spleen or lymph node cells, taken before intestinal transplant. Every receptor here comes from a human donor who received an intestinal transplant.

The chain has TRBV7-9 and TRBJ2-4, with TRBD2 matching 8 bases. The CDR3 covers 16 residues. Germline V gene sequence: CDR1 SEHNR, CDR2 FQNEAQ (reference sequence). The ends lost 4 bases at V and 0 bases at J; junction bases unmatched: 5. The CDR3 is CASSSRGGLAKNIQYF. The CDR3 DNA follows: TGTGCCAGCAGCTCCCGGGGGGGACTAGCCAAAAACATTCAGTACTTC.

V and J are TRBV2 and TRBJ2-3; 11 nucleotides match TRBD2. V was pared by 8 bases and J by 6 bases, with 4 bases of the junction left unmatched. The CDR3 sequence is 13 residues long. CDR1 is SNHLY, CDR2 FYNNEI, per germline. The CDR3 bases are TGTGCCAGCCTACTAGCGGGAGTGGATACGCAGTATTTT. Translation: CASLLAGVDTQYF.

The chain employs TRBV4-1 and TRBJ1-4, with D uncertain. The length of the CDR3 is 15 residues. Germline V CDR1 and CDR2: MGHRA, YSYEKL. V was trimmed by 0 bases and J by 5 bases, leaving 10 bases between them. Written as DNA, the CDR3 is TGCGCCAGCAGCCAAGACGGTGGGAGGAATGAAAAACTGTTTTTT. Protein: CASSQDGGRNEKLFF.

The chain couples TRBV5-5 to TRBJ1-4, with 11 bases that match TRBD1. V trimming: 4 bases; J trimming: 8 bases; junction bases outside the gene matches: 4. Germline CDR1 and CDR2: SGHKS and YYEKEE (reference sequence). This CDR3 contains 14 residues. The CDR3 spells CASSMGQGGEKLFF. In DNA, the CDR3 is TGTGCCAGCAGCATGGGACAGGGGGGGGAAAAACTGTTTTTT.

The J gene is TRBJ2-4, the V gene TRBV4-3; D uncertain. V lost 5 bases, J lost 4 bases, and 9 bases lay in between. The CDR3 length is 13 residues. The germline CDR1 and CDR2 sequences are LGHNA and YSLEER. CDR3 DNA: TGCGCCAGCAGCTTGATCGGTAAAAACATTCAGTACTTC. Translating gives CASSLIGKNIQYF.